A single sample is the source of the 2 T cell receptor beta chains below, sequenced in a study of T cell responses to AZD1222 COVID-19 vaccine. Profiling relied on immunoSEQ multiplex PCR, and the TCRdb table lists in-frame clones only, not all of them. The sample includes 95,000 to 150,000 clones, about 88% seen only once; the top ten take 2.5% to 3.5%. Material: peripheral blood, obtained 28 days after the second AZD1222 dose. The origin of the receptors is an adult who received the AZD1222 COVID-19 vaccine.

This rearrangement joins TRBV2 to TRBJ2-7, with 7 bases fitting TRBD1. This CDR3 is built from 13 residues. Germline lookup yields CDR1 SNHLY and CDR2 FYNNEI. Trimming took 5 bases from V and 5 from J; bases not matched to a gene: 6. CDR3 loop: CASSTTGTDEQYF. The CDR3 bases are TGTGCCAGCAGTACTACCGGGACAGACGAGCAGTACTTC.

This clone was picked up one time. The CDR3 sequence: CASINGGEYEQYF. The CDR3 DNA reads as TGTGCCAGCATCAATGGGGGTGAATACGAGCAGTACTTC. J is TRBJ2-7 and V is TRBV6-5, with D tentatively TRBD1 or TRBD2 (5 bases each). The CDR3 has 13 residues. V was pared by 7 bases and J by 4 bases, with 14 bases between. Germline CDR1 MNHEY, CDR2 SVGAGI.